These 26 T cell receptor beta chains were all obtained from the same sample, sequenced in a study of shared clonotypes between healthy human individuals. The assay was immunoSEQ multiplex PCR, and TCRdb's table has in-frame clones only and misses some. The sample consists of about 2.4 million clones, over 85% of them appearing once. The sample taken for sequencing was naive CD4+ T cells sorted from blood. The subset here: CD45RA+ positively selected. The source is a man aged 18 to 30 in good health.

This chain connects TRBV28 to TRBJ2-1; D is possibly TRBD1 (6 bases). The CDR3 is 15 amino acids. The germline V and J ends were trimmed by 6 bases and 6 bases, with 18 bases remaining between them. CDR1 and CDR2 (germline): MDHEN, SYDVKM. The CDR3 nucleotides are TGTGCCAGCAGCTCCGGACGGTTGGGGGCCAATGAGCAGTTCTTC. It yields the protein CASSSGRLGANEQFF.

The sample holds one count of this clone. The chain is built from TRBV7-2 and TRBJ2-4; TRBD1 matches 9 bases. After removal of 5 bases from V and 7 bases from J, the junction contained 9 bases not matched to a gene. The CDR3 is made up of 15 amino acids. Looked up from germline, CDR1 is SGHTA and CDR2 is FQGNSA. CDR3 sequence (DNA): TGTGCCAGCAGCGAAACAGGGGGCGTCTGGAACATTCAGTACTTC. Translating gives CASSETGGVWNIQYF.

This clone was found once. This sequence joins TRBV6-5 and TRBJ2-5; D possibly corresponds to TRBD1 (6 bases). The CDR3 extends over 14 amino acids. V shed 4 bases and J shed 11 bases, with 20 bases lying between them. CDR1 and CDR2 (germline): MNHEY, SVGAGI. CDR3 in DNA: TGTGCCAGCAGTTCTGACAGGAGAGGGTTTTATCAGTACTTC. Translated: CASSSDRRGFYQYF.

The rearrangement links TRBV5-6 to TRBJ2-1, with D tentatively TRBD1 (6 bases). Per germline, CDR1 SGHDT and CDR2 YYEEEE. Trimming shortened V by 0 bases and J by 4 bases, and 14 bases separated the two germline ends. This CDR3 comprises 16 residues. The CDR3 DNA sequence: TGTGCCAGCAGCTTGGTGGGAGAAGGGGGTTACAATGAGCAGTTCTTC. Translating gives CASSLVGEGGYNEQFF. Using reference TRBV5-6 and TRBJ2-1 for the parts outside the CDR3, the full variable domain is DAGVTQSPTHLIKTRGQQVTLRCSPKSGHDTVSWYQQALGQGPQFIFQYYEEEERQRGNFPDRFSGHQFPNYSSELNVNALLLGDSALYLCASSLVGEGGYNEQFFGPGTRLTVL.

CDR3 residues: CASSHSKPNLNEQFF. Here the CDR3 DNA reads TGTGCCAGCAGCCATAGTAAACCAAATCTCAATGAGCAGTTCTTC. This chain uses TRBV5-4 with TRBJ2-1; D not resolved. This CDR3 has 15 residues. V was cut by 4 bases and J by 6 bases, with 17 bases left in between. CDR1 and CDR2 from the germline V gene are SGHNT and YYREEE (reference sequence).

The chain uses TRBV2 and TRBJ2-1; unclear D gene. The CDR3 runs to 15 residues. The V gene lost 3 bases and the J gene lost 9 bases, with 18 bases spanning the gap. Germline V gene sequence: CDR1 SNHLY, CDR2 FYNNEI. CDR3: CASSDRPGGKSEQFF. The CDR3 DNA reads TGTGCCAGCAGTGATCGACCCGGTGGGAAAAGTGAGCAGTTCTTC.

Only a few counts were recorded for this clone. V and J are TRBV6-1 and TRBJ1-1; D is ambiguous. The length of the CDR3 is 14 residues. V lost 2 bases and J 0 bases, leaving 7 bases between the germline ends. Germline lookup yields CDR1 MNHNS and CDR2 SASEGT. The CDR3 reads CASSEPRMNTEAFF. The CDR3 bases are TGTGCCAGCAGTGAACCCAGGATGAACACTGAAGCTTTCTTT.

The rearrangement uses TRBV7-9 and TRBJ2-7, with unresolved D. V was cut by 1 base and J by 6 bases, with 7 bases left in between. CDR1 SEHNR and CDR2 FQNEAQ come from the germline V gene (reference sequence). The CDR3 totals 12 residues. The CDR3, as DNA: TGTGCCAGCAGCTTAGTTTTGTCCGAGCAGTACTTC. Its translation is CASSLVLSEQYF. The full variable domain, rest sourced from reference TRBV7-9 and TRBJ2-7, is DTGVSQNPRHKITKRGQNVTFRCDPISEHNRLYWYRQTLGQGPEFLTYFQNEAQLEKSRLLSDRFSAERPKGSFSTLEIQRTEQGDSAMYLCASSLVLSEQYFGPGTRLTVT.

The chain is built from TRBV14 and TRBJ1-1; D call uncertain. Germline assignment: CDR1 SGHDN and CDR2 FVKESK. CDR3 length: 13 amino acids. The ends were cut back, 3 bases at V and 0 bases at J, with 5 bases in the middle. In nucleotides, the CDR3 is TGTGCCAGCAGCCATGTCCTGAACACTGAAGCTTTCTTT. Its protein is CASSHVLNTEAFF.

This chain connects TRBV20-1 to TRBJ1-1; no definite D call. V lost 0 bases and J lost 11, with 10 bases in between. Germline loops: CDR1 DFQATT, CDR2 SNEGSKA (reference sequence). The CDR3 runs 11 residues. Written as DNA, the CDR3 is TGCAGTGCTAGAGATTCCCCTTTGGCTTTCTTT. Translating gives CSARDSPLAFF.

J is TRBJ2-7 and V is TRBV7-2; TRBD2 is a possible D gene (6 bases). The CDR3 has 16 residues. Germline V gives CDR1 SGHTA, CDR2 FQGNSA. The germline V and J ends were trimmed by 5 bases and 2 bases, with 19 bases remaining between them. The CDR3 DNA reads as TGTGCCAGCAGCCCCAGTTTCAGGGCTAGCGCCTACGAGCAGTACTTC. Its translation is CASSPSFRASAYEQYF.

This chain connects TRBV25-1 to TRBJ2-1, with TRBD2 identical over 10 bases. This CDR3 contains 17 residues. Germline V gene lookup returns CDR1 MGHDK and CDR2 SYGVNS. V lost 6 bases and J lost 0; bases outside the gene matches: 8. CDR3 in amino acids: CASRGTSDQSSYNEQFF. In DNA, the CDR3 is TGTGCCAGCAGGGGGACTAGCGACCAGAGCTCCTACAATGAGCAGTTCTTC.

This chain links TRBV5-1 with TRBJ1-6; no definite D call. CDR3 length: 14 amino acids. Germline-derived CDR1 and CDR2 are SGHRS and YFSETQ. Trimming took 4 bases from V and 7 from J, leaving 12 bases between them. The CDR3 DNA reads as TGCGCCAGCAGCCCCCGGGGAGTAAATTCACCCCTCCACTTT. Residues: CASSPRGVNSPLHF.

V is TRBV28 and J is TRBJ2-7, with TRBD1 identical over 9 bases. CDR1 is MDHEN and CDR2 is SYDVKM in the germline V gene. The CDR3 has 14 amino acids. CDR3: CAIKSGQGSYEQYF. Written as DNA, the CDR3 is TGTGCAATAAAATCGGGACAGGGCTCCTACGAGCAGTACTTC.

In the case of this clone: Other nucleotide sequences in the sample specify the same CDR3. The gene calls are TRBV6-5 and TRBJ1-2, with unresolved D. The CDR3 is made up of 13 amino acids. V lost 4 bases and J lost 2, with 8 bases in between. The germline V gene encodes CDR1 MNHEY and CDR2 SVGAGI. Written as DNA, the CDR3 is TGTGCCAGCAGTTCCGGGCAGAACTATGGCTACACCTTC. This encodes CASSSGQNYGYTF.

The rearrangement links TRBV13 to TRBJ2-7; 10 nucleotides match TRBD1. Losses at the gene ends were 5 bases for V and 3 bases for J; bases not matched to a gene: 4. The CDR3 runs to 14 residues. CDR1 is PRHDT, CDR2 FYEKMQ, per germline (reference sequence). The CDR3 bases are TGTGCCAGCAGCCACGGACAGGGGGGCTACGAGCAGTACTTC. Translated, it gives CASSHGQGGYEQYF.

The V gene is TRBV6-1, the J gene TRBJ1-3; D is undetermined. This CDR3 is 13 amino acids long. Germline assignment: CDR1 MNHNS and CDR2 SASEGT. Between the trimmed V and J ends, which lost 3 bases and 9 bases, there was a span of 12 bases. Here the CDR3 DNA reads TGTGCCAGCAGTGATGGATCCTTCGCCACCATATATTTT. This sequence encodes CASSDGSFATIYF.

The chain employs TRBV19 and TRBJ2-3; no clear D. CDR1 and CDR2 (germline): LNHDA, SQIVND (reference sequence). Deletions cut 7 bases from V and 2 bases from J, with 13 bases between. The CDR3 loop spans 14 amino acids. The CDR3 spells CASKLEHVTDTQYF. DNA of the CDR3: TGTGCCAGTAAATTAGAGCACGTCACAGATACGCAGTATTTT.

The gene calls are TRBV2 and TRBJ1-6; 9 bases align to TRBD1. The CDR3 contains 14 residues. CDR1 is SNHLY, CDR2 FYNNEI, per germline. Unmatched junction bases numbered 8, after V lost 4 bases and J lost 13 bases. The CDR3 bases are TGTGCCAGCAGTGGAGGGGGACAGGGTGGGCCCCTCCACTTT. Translating gives CASSGGGQGGPLHF. Complete variable domain (other parts from reference TRBV2 and TRBJ1-6): EPEVTQTPSHQVTQMGQEVILRCVPISNHLYFYWYRQILGQKVEFLVSFYNNEISEKSEIFDDQFSVERPDGSNFTLKIRSTKLEDSAMYFCASSGGGQGGPLHFGNGTRLTVT.

The chain couples TRBV6-4 to TRBJ1-1; the D gene is possibly TRBD1 (6 bases). V was cut by 3 bases and J by 4 bases, with 12 bases left in between. The CDR3 runs 14 residues. Germline CDR1 and CDR2: MRHNA and SNTAGT. The CDR3 spells CASSEMGGGTEAFF. Here the CDR3 DNA reads TGTGCCAGCAGTGAGATGGGGGGCGGCACTGAAGCTTTCTTT.

This chain uses TRBV12-2 with TRBJ2-7. TRBV12-2 corresponds to a pseudogene. CDR3 length: 14 amino acids. In DNA, the CDR3 is TGTGCAAGTCGCTTAGCGAGGGGAGAGTACGAGCAGTACTTC. This codes for CASRLARGEYEQYF.

Concerning this clone: Within the sample, other DNA sequences also encode this same CDR3. This chain connects TRBV11-2 to TRBJ1-2; possibly TRBD1 for D (6 bases). V shed 1 base and J shed 2 bases, with 8 bases lying between them. The CDR3 sequence is 14 residues long. Germline V gene sequence: CDR1 SGHAT, CDR2 FQNNGV. The CDR3 sequence: CASSLGTANYGYTF. In DNA form, the CDR3 reads TGTGCCAGCAGCTTAGGGACAGCCAACTATGGCTACACCTTC.

V usage is TRBV2 and J usage is TRBJ2-7; D is unresolved. The CDR3 extends over 11 amino acids. Deletions cut 5 bases from V and 4 bases from J, with 6 bases between. Per the germline V gene, CDR1 is SNHLY and CDR2 is FYNNEI. The CDR3 reads CASSLFYEQYF. CDR3 DNA sequence: TGTGCCAGCAGTCTGTTTTACGAGCAGTACTTC. Full variable domain (rest looked up from reference TRBV2 and TRBJ2-7): EPEVTQTPSHQVTQMGQEVILRCVPISNHLYFYWYRQILGQKVEFLVSFYNNEISEKSEIFDDQFSVERPDGSNFTLKIRSTKLEDSAMYFCASSLFYEQYFGPGTRLTVT.

The chain links TRBV5-4 to TRBJ1-3; D may be TRBD1 (6 bases). Germline V gene data show CDR1 as SGHNT and CDR2 as YYREEE (reference sequence). This CDR3 is built from 17 residues. Trimming left V 0 bases short and J 0 bases short, with 13 bases between. The CDR3 DNA reads as TGTGCCAGCAGCTTGGTTGGGGGGGCCAGCTCTGGAAACACCATATATTTT. Translated, it gives CASSLVGGASSGNTIYF. Drawing the rest from reference TRBV5-4 and TRBJ1-3, the complete variable domain is ETGVTQSPTHLIKTRGQQVTLRCSSQSGHNTVSWYQQALGQGPQFIFQYYREEENGRGNFPPRFSGLQFPNYSSELNVNALELDDSALYLCASSLVGGASSGNTIYFGEGSWLTVV.

The chain employs TRBV25-1 and TRBJ1-3, with D unresolved. This CDR3 region has 15 residues. CDR1 MGHDK and CDR2 SYGVNS come from the germline V gene. Trimming removed 2 bases from V and 0 bases from J, with 8 bases in between. The CDR3: CASSENLGSGNTIYF. The CDR3 bases are TGTGCCAGCAGTGAAAATCTCGGCTCTGGAAACACCATATATTTT.

The chain is built from TRBV6-1 and TRBJ2-2, with 10 bases matching TRBD1. Germline V gene data show CDR1 as MNHNS and CDR2 as SASEGT. The J segment lost 4 bases and the V segment lost 7 bases, leaving 6 bases of the junction unmatched. This CDR3 region has 15 residues. CDR3 protein: CASTPGQGTTGELFF. Written as DNA, the CDR3 is TGTGCCAGCACCCCGGGACAGGGGACCACCGGGGAGCTGTTTTTT.